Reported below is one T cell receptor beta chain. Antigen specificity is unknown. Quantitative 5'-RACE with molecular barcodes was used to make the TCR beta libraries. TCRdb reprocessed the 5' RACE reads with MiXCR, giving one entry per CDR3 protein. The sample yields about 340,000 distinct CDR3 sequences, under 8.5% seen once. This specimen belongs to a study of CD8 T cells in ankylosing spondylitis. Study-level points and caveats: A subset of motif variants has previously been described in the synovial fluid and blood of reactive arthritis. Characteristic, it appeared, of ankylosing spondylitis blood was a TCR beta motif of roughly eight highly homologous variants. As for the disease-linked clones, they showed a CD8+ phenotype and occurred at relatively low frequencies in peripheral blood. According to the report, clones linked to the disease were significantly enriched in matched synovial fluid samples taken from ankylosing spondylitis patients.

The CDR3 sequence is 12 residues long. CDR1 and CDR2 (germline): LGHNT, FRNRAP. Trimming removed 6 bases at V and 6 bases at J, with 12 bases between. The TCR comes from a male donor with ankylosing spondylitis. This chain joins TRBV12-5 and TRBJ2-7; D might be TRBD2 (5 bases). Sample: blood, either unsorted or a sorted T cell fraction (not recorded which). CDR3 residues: CASGRTAPEQYF. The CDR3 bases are TGTGCTAGTGGCCGGACTGCGCCCGAGCAGTACTTC.